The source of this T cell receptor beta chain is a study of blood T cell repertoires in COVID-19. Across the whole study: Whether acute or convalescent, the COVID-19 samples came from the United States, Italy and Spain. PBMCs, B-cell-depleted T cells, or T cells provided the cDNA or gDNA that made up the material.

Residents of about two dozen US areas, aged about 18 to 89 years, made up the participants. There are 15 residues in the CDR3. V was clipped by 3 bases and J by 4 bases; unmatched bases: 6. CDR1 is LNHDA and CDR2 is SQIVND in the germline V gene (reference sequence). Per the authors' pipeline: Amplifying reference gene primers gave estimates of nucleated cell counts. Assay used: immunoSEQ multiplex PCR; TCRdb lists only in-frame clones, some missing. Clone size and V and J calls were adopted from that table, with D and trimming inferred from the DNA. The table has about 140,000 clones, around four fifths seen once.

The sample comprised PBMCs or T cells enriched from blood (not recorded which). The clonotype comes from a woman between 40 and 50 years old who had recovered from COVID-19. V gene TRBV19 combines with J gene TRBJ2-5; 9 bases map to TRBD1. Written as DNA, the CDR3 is TGTGCCAGTAGTATCGGGGGACAGGGAGGAGAGACCCAGTACTTC. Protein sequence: CASSIGGQGGETQYF.